This T cell receptor beta chain was identified in a study of T-cell reconstitution after alpha-beta-depleted transplantation in children. A library of TCRbeta sequences, prepared with unique molecular identifiers, was generated. TCRdb re-called the PCR reads with MiXCR, one entry per CDR3 protein. The data hold some 460,000 distinct CDR3 sequences, with roughly 15% observed a single time. In germline, CDR1 is WNHNN, CDR2 SYGVQD (reference sequence). Trimming took 3 bases from V and 4 from J; bases not matched to a gene: 12. This CDR3 comprises 18 residues. As regards this clonotype: Its antigen is unknown.

Study-level points and caveats: Some patients' high day-60 TCRbeta diversity was traced to surviving recipient T cells and thymic progenitors. It was reported that alpha-beta T cells came from several hundred expanded graft clones (about two months after transplant).

The material was PBMCs, mostly from graft donor cells, obtained 360 days after TCRalphabeta/CD19-depleted stem cell transplant. The receptor comes from a boy under two years old who had a stem cell transplant for Wiskott-Aldrich syndrome, so the T cells may come from the graft donor. The rearrangement links TRBV10-1 to TRBJ2-1, with TRBD2 matching over 10 bases. The CDR3 nucleotides read TGCGCCAGCAGTGACCTACTAAGCGGGGGGGCCTCATACAATGAGCAGTTCTTC. Protein: CASSDLLSGGASYNEQFF.